The next 13 T cell receptor beta chains were all read from a single sample in a study of identical twins. TCRdb analysed the 5' RACE reads with MiXCR anew, one entry per CDR3 protein. The table shows under 350,000 distinct CDR3 sequences, with roughly 8.6% occurring only once. These data were also filed under a second study, of yellow fever vaccine responses in identical twins.

Source material: CD8+ T cells sorted from blood. These receptors were obtained from a woman between 18 and 29 years old in good health.

This clonotype was seen ten or more times. This rearrangement joins TRBV7-9 to TRBJ2-1, with D hard to call. This CDR3 has 12 amino acids. Germline V gene data show CDR1 as SEHNR and CDR2 as FQNEAQ (reference sequence). V was trimmed by 2 bases and J by 10 bases, leaving 9 bases between them. This CDR3 reads CASSLLVEEQFF. Written as DNA, the CDR3 is TGTGCCAGCAGCTTATTGGTAGAAGAGCAGTTCTTC.

This clonotype was detected many times. The V and J genes are TRBV12-3 or TRBV12-4 and TRBJ2-3; TRBD2 might be the D (7 bases). V was pared by 3 bases and J by 5 bases, with 18 bases between. CDR3 size: 16 residues. CDR3 DNA: TGTGCCAGCAGTTTTTTAATGGCGGGGGCTGGAGATACGCAGTATTTT. It specifies CASSFLMAGAGDTQYF.

This clonotype was observed at least ten times. The chain recombines TRBV5-5 with TRBJ2-1; D not certain. CDR1 and CDR2 from the germline V gene are SGHKS and YYEKEE (reference sequence). V lost 5 bases and J lost 0, with 15 bases in between. The CDR3 contains 16 residues. The DNA of the CDR3 is TGTGCCAGCAGTCAATATTCAGGAATCTCCTACAATGAGCAGTTCTTC. Translating it yields CASSQYSGISYNEQFF.

This clonotype was counted at least ten times. This rearrangement joins TRBV27 to TRBJ2-5, with 8 bases aligning to TRBD2. V lost 5 bases and J lost 4; bases outside the gene matches: 9. The CDR3 length is 15 residues. The V gene's germline CDR1 is MNHEY and CDR2 SMNVEV (reference sequence). CDR3 sequence: CASSTRGGDGETQYF. The CDR3 region has the DNA TGTGCCAGCAGTACCCGGGGGGGCGACGGAGAGACCCAGTACTTC.

This clonotype has just a few counts. V usage is TRBV2 and J usage is TRBJ2-1, with a possible D match to TRBD2 (6 bases). The CDR3 has 13 residues. Germline-derived CDR1 and CDR2 are SNHLY and FYNNEI. V was trimmed by 10 bases and J by 7 bases, leaving 17 bases between them. CDR3 sequence reads: CANRLEGGNEQFF. The CDR3 DNA sequence: TGTGCCAATAGACTAGAAGGAGGTAATGAGCAGTTCTTC.

The V gene is TRBV6-1, the J gene TRBJ2-7; 10 bases match TRBD2. The CDR3 extends over 15 amino acids. Germline CDR1 reads MNHNS; CDR2 reads SASEGT. V was pared by 6 bases and J by 2 bases, with 7 bases of the junction left unmatched. Here the CDR3 reads CASSPTSGNAYEQYF. The DNA of the CDR3 is TGTGCCAGCAGCCCTACTAGCGGGAACGCCTACGAGCAGTACTTC.

This clonotype was seen ten or more times. This chain links TRBV10-3 with TRBJ2-5; 7 bases are a match to TRBD1. The CDR3 is 13 amino acids. Trimming removed 7 bases from V and 2 bases from J; junction bases left unmatched: 4. The germline V gene encodes CDR1 ENHRY and CDR2 SYGVKD. CDR3 coding DNA: TGTGCCATCATGCCGGGACAGCAAGAGACCCAGTACTTC. As protein: CAIMPGQQETQYF.

The chain links TRBV3-1 to TRBJ2-5; D unclear. The germline V gene has CDR1 LGHDT and CDR2 YNNKEL (reference sequence). The CDR3 covers 16 residues. V dropped 1 base and J dropped 3 bases, with 15 bases sitting between them. The CDR3 region has the DNA TGTGCCAGCAGCCAAGCTAACCTTGGAACGGAAGAGACCCAGTACTTC. It specifies CASSQANLGTEETQYF.

This clonotype was seen only a few times. The chain is built from TRBV27 and TRBJ1-3; D is unresolved. Germline V CDR1 and CDR2: MNHEY, SMNVEV (reference sequence). The CDR3 spans 14 residues. V was shortened by 0 bases and J by 8 bases, with 11 bases between the two germline ends. For the CDR3, the DNA is TGTGCCAGCAGTTTATCGAATCGGGTGGACACCATATATTTT. Protein: CASSLSNRVDTIYF.

J is TRBJ1-1 and V is TRBV20-1; tentatively, D is TRBD1 (6 bases). CDR3 length: 13 residues. Trimming removed 6 bases from V and 0 bases from J, with 11 bases in between. CDR1 DFQATT and CDR2 SNEGSKA come from the germline V gene (reference sequence). The CDR3 reads CSARGHLNTEAFF. CDR3 in DNA: TGCAGTGCCAGGGGACATTTGAACACTGAAGCTTTCTTT.

This clonotype occurred many times. The J gene is TRBJ2-7, the V gene TRBV15, with D unresolved. The CDR3 extends over 15 amino acids. Germline CDR1 and CDR2: LNHNV and YYDKDF (reference sequence). With 5 bases removed from V and 3 bases from J, the gap between germline ends came to 17 bases. The CDR3 spells CATSSSPQANYEQYF. The CDR3 DNA is TGTGCCACCAGCTCGAGCCCCCAGGCTAACTACGAGCAGTACTTC.

V gene TRBV7-9 combines with J gene TRBJ2-7; D assignment may be TRBD1 or TRBD2 (5 bases each). Germline loops: CDR1 SEHNR, CDR2 FQNEAQ (reference sequence). Trimming took 2 bases from V and 6 from J, leaving 11 bases between them. This CDR3 spans 13 amino acids. This CDR3 reads CASSLWDGGEQYF. CDR3 DNA: TGTGCCAGCAGCTTATGGGACGGCGGCGAGCAGTACTTC.

This clonotype showed up many times. The chain couples TRBV5-5 to TRBJ2-1; 7 bases line up with TRBD1. V lost 1 base to trimming and J lost 5 bases; unmatched junction nucleotides: 3. This CDR3 comprises 14 residues. The V gene's germline CDR1 is SGHKS and CDR2 YYEKEE (reference sequence). The CDR3 protein is CASSLWTGHNEQFF. CDR3 in DNA: TGTGCCAGCAGCTTGTGGACAGGTCACAATGAGCAGTTCTTC.